The 30 T cell receptor beta chains below were found in one sample sequenced in a study of T cells in Graves' hyperthyroidism and ophthalmopathy. Amplification of TCR beta CDR3 regions used RNA as the template. HTBI primers were the set used in a first-round RT-PCR of the TCR CDR3. MiXCR, applied by TCRdb to the multiplex PCR reads, yields one record per CDR3 protein. The table shows approximately 370,000 distinct CDR3 sequences, with about 17% occurring only once. The sequenced material came from blood. Receptor source: a woman aged 30 to 39 with Graves' hyperthyroidism that later progressed to Graves' ophthalmopathy.

This clonotype was detected many times. The chain couples TRBV2 to TRBJ2-1; the D is unclear. The CDR3 is 12 residues long. V dropped 4 bases and J dropped 10 bases, with 11 bases sitting between them. CDR1 is SNHLY, CDR2 FYNNEI, per germline. This CDR3 is CASSVGSSEQFF. Written as DNA, the CDR3 is TGTGCCAGCAGTGTAGGGTCCAGCGAGCAGTTCTTC.

V usage is TRBV6-7 and J usage is TRBJ1-5, with 7 nucleotides matching TRBD1. TRBV6-7 is treated as an ORF (open reading frame) with a function not yet certain. CDR3 length: 18 amino acids. The V gene end was trimmed by 0 bases and the J gene end by 7 bases; junction bases not matched to a gene: 15. CDR3 bases: TGTGCCAGCAGTTACTCCAGCCTACTACAGGGGTTCCGGCAGCCCCAGCATTTT. Translated, it gives CASSYSSLLQGFRQPQHF.

The CDR3 nucleotides read TGCGCCAGCAGTGAAGGCGGCAGGCGGAATGAAAAACTGTTTTTT. Its translation is CASSEGGRRNEKLFF. This chain uses TRBV10-2 with TRBJ1-4; no clear D gene. The CDR3 covers 15 residues. V was trimmed by 3 bases and J by 5 bases, leaving 13 bases between them. Germline V gives CDR1 WSHSY, CDR2 SAAADI.

This clonotype has a count of ten or more. The chain uses TRBV5-1 and TRBJ2-7; TRBD2 agrees at 9 bases. Germline CDR1 is SGHRS and CDR2 is YFSETQ. The CDR3 has 16 residues. With V trimmed by 0 bases and J by 2 bases, 6 bases remained unmatched. For the CDR3, the DNA is TGCGCCAGCAGCTTGGCTCTAGCGGGATTCCCCTACGAGCAGTACTTC. This codes for CASSLALAGFPYEQYF.

This chain uses TRBV27 with TRBJ1-5; D gene unclear. CDR1 and CDR2 (germline): MNHEY, SMNVEV (reference sequence). V was clipped by 5 bases and J by 4 bases, with 15 bases between them. CDR3 size: 15 residues. The CDR3 coding sequence is TGTGCCAGCAGTGTCTTGGGCGCCCCAAATCAGCCCCAGCATTTT. Protein: CASSVLGAPNQPQHF.

This clonotype has ten or more counts. One end of the junction does not line up with germline, which may come from a read error. This chain connects TRBV11-2 to TRBJ2-5; maybe TRBD1 (5 bases). Germline loops: CDR1 SGHAT, CDR2 FQNNGV. The CDR3 loop spans 12 amino acids. The CDR3 coding sequence is TGTGCCAGCAGCTTATTAGGGGTCCGTCTGGACTTC. Its translation is CASSLLGVRLDF.

There are many counts of this clonotype. The V and J genes are TRBV6-1 and TRBJ1-4; tentative D call: TRBD1 (6 bases). V was trimmed by 6 bases and J by 0 bases, leaving 14 bases between them. The CDR3 contains 16 residues. Germline CDR1 and CDR2: MNHNS and SASEGT. The CDR3 DNA reads TGTGCCAGCAGGAAGGCAGGGGCGACAACTAATGAAAAACTGTTTTTT. It yields the protein CASRKAGATTNEKLFF.

This clonotype has at least ten counts. V is TRBV11-2 and J is TRBJ2-2; the D gene is possibly TRBD2 (6 bases). Per germline, CDR1 SGHAT and CDR2 FQNNGV. V shed 6 bases and J shed 3 bases, with 14 bases lying between them. CDR3 length: 15 residues. In nucleotides, the CDR3 is TGTGCCAGCAGTCCTCGGGGGACGGACACCGGGGAGCTGTTTTTT. Protein product: CASSPRGTDTGELFF. Using reference TRBV11-2 and TRBJ2-2 for the parts outside the CDR3, the full variable domain is EAGVAQSPRYKIIEKRQSVAFWCNPISGHATLYWYQQILGQGPKLLIQFQNNGVVDDSQLPKDRFSAERLKGVDSTLKIQPAKLEDSAVYLCASSPRGTDTGELFFGEGSRLTVL.

The table lists this clonotype with many counts. Here the CDR3 reads CASAGGGTPYEQYF. The CDR3 DNA follows: TGTGCCAGCGCGGGGGGGGGAACTCCCTACGAGCAGTACTTC. This sequence joins TRBV7-2 and TRBJ2-7, with 9 bases aligning to TRBD2. CDR1 SGHTA and CDR2 FQGNSA come from the germline V gene. The junction had 7 bases not matched to a gene; V was cut back by 8 bases and J by 2 bases. This CDR3 contains 14 residues.

The table lists this clonotype with many counts. The chain employs TRBV28 and TRBJ2-7; no definite D call. Per germline, CDR1 MDHEN and CDR2 SYDVKM. The CDR3 totals 12 residues. Trimming stripped 6 bases from V and 5 bases from J, with 11 bases between. CDR3 in amino acids: CASRWGFNEQYF. Here the CDR3 DNA reads TGTGCCAGCAGATGGGGATTCAACGAGCAGTACTTC.

This clonotype was detected ten times or more. The rearrangement joins TRBV2 to TRBJ2-5; D is tentatively TRBD1 or TRBD2 (6 bases each). Germline CDR1 SNHLY, CDR2 FYNNEI. The CDR3 spans 11 residues. V lost 5 bases and J 9 bases, leaving 10 bases between the germline ends. Written as DNA, the CDR3 is TGTGCCAGCAGTTACAGGGAGGCCCAGTACTTC. This sequence encodes CASSYREAQYF.

This clonotype came up a few times. This chain links TRBV14 with TRBJ2-7, with D possibly TRBD2 on 6 matching bases. CDR3 length equals 13 residues. The germline V and J ends were trimmed by 6 bases and 0 bases, with 9 bases remaining between them. Germline V CDR1 and CDR2: SGHDN, FVKESK. CDR3 amino acids: CASRDYSSYEQYF. The CDR3, as DNA: TGTGCCAGCAGGGACTACAGCTCCTACGAGCAGTACTTC.

This clonotype was observed at least ten times. This sequence joins TRBV19 and TRBJ1-2, with D possibly matching TRBD1 (5 bases). Trimming left V 7 bases short and J 4 bases short, with 10 bases between. The CDR3 has 12 amino acids. The germline CDR1 and CDR2 sequences are LNHDA and SQIVND (reference sequence). This CDR3 reads CASTGHSYGYTF. The CDR3 DNA is TGTGCCAGTACTGGACACTCCTATGGCTACACCTTC.

This clonotype came up a few times. This chain links TRBV20-1 with TRBJ1-5; 7 bases are shared with TRBD1. With 6 bases clipped from V and 0 bases from J, the junction kept 14 bases outside the gene matches. The CDR3 runs to 17 residues. The germline V gene has CDR1 DFQATT and CDR2 SNEGSKA (reference sequence). For the CDR3, the DNA is TGCAGTGCCGAAGCCCGGGACAGAATTTATAGCAATCAGCCCCAGCATTTT. Protein: CSAEARDRIYSNQPQHF.

The rearrangement uses TRBV28 and TRBJ1-2; 7 positions match TRBD1. Germline CDR1 MDHEN, CDR2 SYDVKM. The J segment lost 0 bases and the V segment lost 4 bases, leaving 8 bases of the junction unmatched. The CDR3 has 16 residues. The CDR3 region has the DNA TGTGCCAGCAGTTCCACGGGACAGACAACTAACTATGGCTACACCTTC. It encodes CASSSTGQTTNYGYTF.

This clonotype was counted only a few times. The rearrangement uses TRBV6-1 and TRBJ2-6, with D maybe TRBD1 (5 bases). With 6 bases removed from V and 0 bases from J, the gap between germline ends came to 12 bases. This CDR3 is built from 16 residues. CDR1 and CDR2 from the germline V gene are MNHNS and SASEGT. The DNA of the CDR3 is TGTGCCAGCAGACGTGTACAGGACTCTGGGGCCAACGTCCTGACTTTC. It specifies CASRRVQDSGANVLTF.

In this sample, this clonotype turned up many times. The rearrangement uses TRBV30 and TRBJ2-7; 7 bases match TRBD1. Germline CDR1 is GTSNPN and CDR2 is SVGIG (reference sequence). The CDR3 totals 13 residues. Unmatched junction bases numbered 7, after V lost 2 bases and J lost 6 bases. The CDR3 coding sequence is TGTGCCTGGAGTCCACAGGGGTTCGGCGAGCAGTACTTC. This gives the protein CAWSPQGFGEQYF. The whole variable domain, filled in from reference TRBV30 and TRBJ2-7, reads SQTIHQWPATLVQPVGSPLSLECTVEGTSNPNLYWYRQAAGRGLQLLFYSVGIGQISSEVPQNLSASRPQDRQFILSSKKLLLSDSGFYLCAWSPQGFGEQYFGPGTRLTVT.

The CDR3 bases are TGTGCCAGCTCACCGTCAGAGGGAGAGCAGTACGTC. This gives the protein CASSPSEGEQYV. The V call is TRBV18, the J call TRBJ2-7, with D possibly TRBD2 on 5 matching bases. There are 12 residues in the CDR3. Trimming took 3 bases from V and 7 from J, leaving 10 bases between them. Germline V gene sequence: CDR1 KGHSH, CDR2 LQKENI.

This clonotype was detected only a few times. The genes are TRBV18 and TRBJ1-2; a weak D match, TRBD1 (6 bases). CDR1 is KGHSH and CDR2 is LQKENI in the germline V gene. The CDR3 has 13 residues. Trimming took 3 bases from V and 3 from J, leaving 8 bases between them. DNA for the CDR3: TGTGCCAGCTCACCCGCAGGGGACTATGGCTACACCTTC. Amino acids: CASSPAGDYGYTF.

This clonotype was counted ten times or more. The CDR3 bases are TGTGCCAGCAGTGAATTAGGGATTATCACCTACAATGAGCAGTTCTTC. It is translated as CASSELGIITYNEQFF. This chain uses TRBV25-1 with TRBJ2-1; D not resolved. V gave up 1 base and J gave up 2 bases, with 12 bases separating them. Germline-derived CDR1 and CDR2 are MGHDK and SYGVNS. There are 16 residues in the CDR3.

CDR3 sequence: CASSLQEYRETQYF. In DNA, the CDR3 is TGTGCCAGCAGTTTACAGGAGTACCGAGAGACCCAGTACTTC. This chain uses TRBV12-3 or TRBV12-4 with TRBJ2-5; D call uncertain. The CDR3 covers 14 residues. The V end lost 2 bases, the J end lost 4 bases, and 11 bases lay between the germline ends.

This clonotype was counted many times. The rearrangement joins TRBV6-1 to TRBJ2-3; 7 nucleotides match TRBD2. V lost 3 bases, J lost 0 bases, and 6 bases stayed unmatched. This CDR3 is 16 amino acids long. Germline lookup yields CDR1 MNHNS and CDR2 SASEGT. CDR3 DNA sequence: TGTGCCAGCAGTGATCTGGTCGGGGGGAGCACAGATACGCAGTATTTT. Translating gives CASSDLVGGSTDTQYF.

V gene TRBV11-3 combines with J gene TRBJ2-5; 9 positions agree with TRBD2. V dropped 8 bases and J dropped 4; count of bases not matched to a gene: 11. The CDR3 contains 15 residues. Germline loops: CDR1 SGHNT, CDR2 YENEEA. CDR3 loop: CASSPSLAGRETQYF. The CDR3 bases are TGTGCCAGCTCGCCCAGCCTAGCGGGACGAGAGACCCAGTACTTC. Full variable domain (remainder filled in from reference TRBV11-3 and TRBJ2-5): EAGVVQSPRYKIIEKKQPVAFWCNPISGHNTLYWYLQNLGQGPELLIRYENEEAVDDSQLPKDRFSAERLKGVDSTLKIQPAELGDSAVYLCASSPSLAGRETQYFGPGTRLLVL.

The J gene is TRBJ2-7, the V gene TRBV15; D call uncertain. Germline V gives CDR1 LNHNV, CDR2 YYDKDF (reference sequence). The CDR3 loop spans 15 amino acids. Trimming pared 3 bases from V and 0 bases from J, leaving 12 bases between. The CDR3 sequence is CATSRQSVVSYEQYF. Written as DNA, the CDR3 is TGTGCCACCAGCAGGCAGTCAGTTGTCTCCTACGAGCAGTACTTC.

This clonotype appeared a few times. The chain employs TRBV28 and TRBJ1-1, with 7 nucleotides matching TRBD1. Germline V gene data show CDR1 as MDHEN and CDR2 as SYDVKM. V trimming: 10 bases; J trimming: 5 bases; junction bases outside the gene matches: 10. The CDR3 totals 13 residues. This chain's CDR3 is CATARDRGTEAFF. The CDR3, as DNA: TGTGCCACTGCGAGGGACAGAGGGACTGAAGCTTTCTTT.

In this sample, this clonotype turned up many times. This chain uses TRBV2 with TRBJ2-1; 9 nucleotides line up with TRBD2. The V segment lost 6 bases and the J segment 0 bases; nucleotides outside the gene matches: 3. CDR3 size: 15 residues. Germline V gives CDR1 SNHLY, CDR2 FYNNEI. The CDR3 DNA is TGTGCCAGCAGACTAGCGGGTGGCTCCTACAATGAGCAGTTCTTC. This codes for CASRLAGGSYNEQFF.

This clonotype showed up many times. The chain carries TRBV28 and TRBJ1-5; D remains ambiguous. In germline, CDR1 is MDHEN, CDR2 SYDVKM. The ends were cut back, 5 bases at V and 14 bases at J, with 22 bases in the middle. The CDR3 totals 14 residues. CDR3: CASSLSARTFSEHF. The DNA for the CDR3 is TGTGCCAGCAGTCTCTCAGCACGGACCTTTTCAGAGCATTTT.

This clonotype was seen ten or more times. The chain employs TRBV30 and TRBJ2-1, with TRBD2 identical over 15 bases. CDR3 length: 18 amino acids. Germline V gene lookup returns CDR1 GTSNPN and CDR2 SVGIG (reference sequence). The V gene end was trimmed by 3 bases and the J gene end by 12 bases; junction bases not matched to a gene: 18. CDR3 in amino acids: CAWRGTSGRSLDLFGQFF. In DNA, the CDR3 is TGTGCCTGGAGGGGGACTAGCGGGAGGTCCCTCGACTTGTTTGGGCAGTTCTTC.

The chain carries TRBV30 and TRBJ1-2, with D maybe TRBD1 (6 bases). V lost 3 bases to trimming and J lost 8 bases, with 16 bases between them. The CDR3 runs 13 residues. CDR1 and CDR2 (germline): GTSNPN, SVGIG (reference sequence). As DNA, the CDR3 is TGTGCCTGGAGCGACTGGGGGCGAGAGGGCTACACCTTC. This sequence encodes CAWSDWGREGYTF.

This clonotype appeared many times. This rearrangement joins TRBV5-1 to TRBJ2-3, with a tentative D call TRBD1 (6 bases). This CDR3 spans 15 amino acids. Germline V gene lookup returns CDR1 SGHRS and CDR2 YFSETQ. V was clipped by 4 bases and J by 4 bases, with 16 bases between them. The CDR3 coding sequence is TGCGCCAGCAGCCTCGGACAGCTTGGCGCAGATACGCAGTATTTT. Its protein is CASSLGQLGADTQYF.